These 10 T cell receptor beta chains originate from one sample sequenced in a study of T cells in Graves' hyperthyroidism and ophthalmopathy. RNA transcripts served as the template for amplifying TCR beta CDR3 regions. Primed by the HTBI set, a first-round RT-PCR was run on the TCR CDR3. MiXCR, run by TCRdb on the multiplex PCR reads, gives a single entry per CDR3 protein. This table holds about 530,000 distinct CDR3 sequences, approximately 17% found once. Sequencing input: blood. The source is a woman younger than 30 with Graves' ophthalmopathy.

This clonotype was counted only a few times. This chain joins TRBV18 and TRBJ1-4; TRBD1 might be the D (6 bases). The CDR3 is made up of 15 amino acids. Germline V gene data show CDR1 as KGHSH and CDR2 as LQKENI. V lost 3 bases, J lost 6 bases, and 14 bases lay in between. CDR3 bases: TGTGCCAGCTCACCGCAACAGGGATGGGATGAAAAACTGTTTTTT. Amino acids: CASSPQQGWDEKLFF.

In this sample, this clonotype turned up many times. The chain couples TRBV7-9 to TRBJ2-1; the D is unclear. The CDR3 runs 12 residues. Trimming took off 5 bases at V and 10 bases at J, with 12 bases between the two ends. CDR1 SEHNR and CDR2 FQNEAQ come from the germline V gene (reference sequence). CDR3 protein: CASSPNWGEQFF. The CDR3 coding sequence is TGTGCCAGCAGCCCGAACTGGGGAGAGCAGTTCTTC.

This clonotype was counted at least ten times. The chain uses TRBV28 and TRBJ1-2; 9 positions agree with TRBD1. Looked up from germline, CDR1 is MDHEN and CDR2 is SYDVKM. This CDR3 has 15 amino acids. V gave up 6 bases and J gave up 8 bases; unmatched junction bases: 13. The CDR3 nucleotides are TGTGCCAGCAGACTGCGGGACAGGGCGAGTCTCGGCTACACCTTC. This gives the protein CASRLRDRASLGYTF.

The sample holds many counts of this clonotype. This rearrangement joins TRBV7-9 to TRBJ2-5, with D perhaps being TRBD1 or TRBD2 (5 bases each). The CDR3 extends over 12 amino acids. Per germline, CDR1 SEHNR and CDR2 FQNEAQ (reference sequence). The germline V and J ends were trimmed by 8 bases and 4 bases, with 11 bases remaining between them. The CDR3 sequence: CASGGRVETQYF. Written as DNA, the CDR3 is TGTGCCAGCGGGGGAAGGGTAGAGACCCAGTACTTC.

This clonotype was observed at least ten times. The chain employs TRBV29-1 and TRBJ2-2, with D perhaps TRBD1 (6 bases). The CDR3 consists of 14 residues. Deletions cut 4 bases from V and 4 bases from J, with 13 bases between. Looked up from germline, CDR1 is SQVTM and CDR2 is ANQGSEA. In DNA form, the CDR3 reads TGCAGCGTTGCCGGGTCAGGGGCCACCGGGGAGCTGTTTTTT. It yields the protein CSVAGSGATGELFF.

The chain recombines TRBV6-1 with TRBJ2-3; TRBD1 or TRBD2 may be the D gene (5 bases each). Trimming left V 7 bases short and J 0 bases short, with 14 bases between. The CDR3 covers 15 residues. CDR1 is MNHNS and CDR2 is SASEGT in the germline V gene. In nucleotides, the CDR3 is TGTGCCAGCACCTTCCGGGACGGGAGCACAGATACGCAGTATTTT. Protein sequence: CASTFRDGSTDTQYF.

This clonotype was found a few times. V gene TRBV14 combines with J gene TRBJ2-1; maybe TRBD1 (6 bases). The CDR3 extends over 16 amino acids. The V end lost 4 bases, the J end lost 0 bases, and 13 bases lay between the germline ends. Germline V lookup: CDR1 SGHDN, CDR2 FVKESK. The CDR3, as DNA: TGTGCCAGCAGCCCCCTAACAGGGACCTCCTACAATGAGCAGTTCTTC. Its protein is CASSPLTGTSYNEQFF.

This clonotype appeared many times. This chain joins TRBV2 and TRBJ2-7; TRBD1 matches at 8 bases. CDR1 and CDR2 (germline): SNHLY, FYNNEI. The CDR3 runs 14 residues. V trimming: 6 bases; J trimming: 3 bases; junction bases outside the gene matches: 7. CDR3 residues: CASSERTGSYEQYF. The DNA of the CDR3 is TGTGCCAGCAGCGAAAGGACAGGGAGCTACGAGCAGTACTTC.

This clonotype was seen ten or more times. This chain links TRBV28 with TRBJ1-3; 7 bases agree with TRBD1. CDR3 length: 15 amino acids. Germline trimming cut 2 bases from V and 2 bases from J; bases unmatched to any gene: 3. The germline V gene has CDR1 MDHEN and CDR2 SYDVKM. Here the CDR3 DNA reads TGTGCCAGCAGTTTACCAGACAGGGCTGGAAACACCATATATTTT. This gives the protein CASSLPDRAGNTIYF.

This chain uses TRBV19 with TRBJ2-1, with D possibly being TRBD2 (5 bases). The germline V gene encodes CDR1 LNHDA and CDR2 SQIVND (reference sequence). The germline V and J ends were trimmed by 1 base and 7 bases, with 5 bases remaining between them. This CDR3 is built from 12 residues. The CDR3 loop reads CASSIAGNEQFF. CDR3 bases: TGTGCCAGTAGTATAGCGGGGAATGAGCAGTTCTTC. Full variable domain (remainder filled in from reference TRBV19 and TRBJ2-1): DGGITQSPKYLFRKEGQNVTLSCEQNLNHDAMYWYRQDPGQGLRLIYYSQIVNDFQKGDIAEGYSVSREKKESFPLTVTSAQKNPTAFYLCASSIAGNEQFFGPGTRLTVL.